The present T cell receptor (beta chain) was sequenced within a study of cytomegalovirus exposure and HLA in healthy donors. Study at large: HLA-typed donors contributed approximately 86 million unique TCRs, which were held in an early data release.

Primers: 60 Vbeta forward and 13 Jbeta reverse. TCRdb keeps only in-frame clones here, not all; method: immunoSEQ multiplex PCR. The table records some 110,000 clones, over 60% of them present only once. With respect to this clone: Its matching antigen is unknown.

Findings and caveats of the study: Three chains tied to CMV proved CMV antigen-specific in vitro.

Trimming removed 10 bases from V and 5 bases from J; junction bases left unmatched: 9. Germline-derived CDR1 and CDR2 are SGDLS and YYNGEE. This CDR3 comprises 14 residues. Sequencing was done on a sample of PBMCs. The gene calls are TRBV9 and TRBJ2-2; 9 nucleotides align to TRBD1. This TCR came from a woman under 30 in good health and CMV-seropositive. This CDR3 reads CASGGQGGTGELFF. CDR3 DNA sequence: TGTGCCTCAGGGGGACAGGGTGGGACCGGGGAGCTGTTTTTT. Together with reference TRBV9 and TRBJ2-2, the CDR3 gives the full variable domain: DSGVTQTPKHLITATGQRVTLRCSPRSGDLSVYWYQQSLDQGLQFLIQYYNGEERAKGNILERFSAQQFPDLHSELNLSSLELGDSALYFCASGGQGGTGELFFGEGSRLTVL.